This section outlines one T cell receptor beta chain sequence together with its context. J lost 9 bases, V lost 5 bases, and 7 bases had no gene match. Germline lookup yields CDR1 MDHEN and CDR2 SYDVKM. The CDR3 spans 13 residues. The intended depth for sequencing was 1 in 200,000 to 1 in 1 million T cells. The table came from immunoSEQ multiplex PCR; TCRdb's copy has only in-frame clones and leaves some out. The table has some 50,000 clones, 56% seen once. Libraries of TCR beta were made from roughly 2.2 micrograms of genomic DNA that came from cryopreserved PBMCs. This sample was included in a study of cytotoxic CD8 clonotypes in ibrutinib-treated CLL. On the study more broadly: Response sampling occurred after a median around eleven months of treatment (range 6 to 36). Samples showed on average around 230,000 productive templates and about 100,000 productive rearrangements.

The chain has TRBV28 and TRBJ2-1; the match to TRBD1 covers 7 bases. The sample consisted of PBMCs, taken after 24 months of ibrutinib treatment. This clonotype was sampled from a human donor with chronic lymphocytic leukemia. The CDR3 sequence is CASSLQGRTEQFF. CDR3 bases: TGTGCCAGCAGTCTACAGGGGCGGACTGAGCAGTTCTTC.